This passage covers 4 T cell receptor beta chains from one sample sequenced in a study of Ad26.COV2.S vaccination and SARS-CoV-2 variants. Repertoires were generated with immunoSEQ multiplex PCR, while TCRdb's copy carries only in-frame clones and drops some. Of 200,000 to 300,000 clones in the sample, around 85% were seen once. Treatment described: around 19 received Ad26.COV2.S at low or high dose, single or two shots; 5 received placebo; per-sample allocation not given. The samples were gathered on day 63 after the first injection of vaccine or placebo. This specimen consisted of peripheral blood, obtained in a trial of Ad26.COV2.S vaccine versus placebo. The origin of the receptors is a person aged 18-60 years who received the Ad26.COV2.S COVID-19 vaccine or a placebo.

This chain uses TRBV29-1 with TRBJ1-1, with D perhaps TRBD1 (5 bases). This CDR3 is 13 amino acids long. The germline V gene encodes CDR1 SQVTM and CDR2 ANQGSEA. Here the CDR3 reads CSVRGRMNTEAFF. CDR3 DNA sequence: TGCAGTGTCCGGGGGAGAATGAACACTGAAGCTTTCTTT.

This sequence joins TRBV7-8 and TRBJ2-7; D gene uncertain. Between the trimmed V and J ends, which lost 1 base and 2 bases, there was a span of 9 bases. CDR3 length: 14 amino acids. From germline, CDR1 is SGHVS and CDR2 FQNEAQ. The CDR3 is CASSLGAQTYEQYV. CDR3 nucleotide sequence: TGTGCCAGCAGCTTAGGCGCTCAGACCTACGAGCAGTACGTC.

The rearrangement joins TRBV2 to TRBJ2-1, with 10 bases identical to TRBD1. Losses at the gene ends were 8 bases for V and 10 bases for J; bases not matched to a gene: 8. Germline CDR1 reads SNHLY; CDR2 reads FYNNEI. The CDR3 covers 13 residues. CDR3 amino acids: CASYGQGGLEQFF. The CDR3 nucleotides read TGTGCCAGCTATGGACAGGGGGGATTAGAGCAGTTCTTC.

The chain uses TRBV11-3 and TRBJ2-1; unclear D gene. The CDR3 has 13 amino acids. Germline CDR1 and CDR2: SGHNT and YENEEA. V was shortened by 1 base and J by 6 bases, with 7 bases between the two germline ends. CDR3 DNA: TGTGCCAGCAGCTTAGGCGACTCCAATGAGCAGTTCTTC. It specifies CASSLGDSNEQFF.